A single sample is the source of the 30 T cell receptor beta chains below, sequenced in a study of T cell responses to AZD1222 COVID-19 vaccine. Produced via immunoSEQ multiplex PCR; TCRdb's table is partial and in-frame only. The profile covers roughly 180,000 clones, with about 89% appearing a single time and 2.5% to 3% taken by the ten largest. Sequences were derived from peripheral blood, sampled on day 0 of MenACWY control vaccination. The receptors were sampled from an adult in good health.

The J gene is TRBJ2-5, the V gene TRBV6-2 or TRBV6-3; the match to TRBD2 covers 7 bases. The CDR3 sequence is 16 residues long. Germline lookup yields CDR1 MNHEY and CDR2 SVGEGT. Trimming removed 4 bases from V and 7 bases from J; junction bases left unmatched: 15. The CDR3 bases are TGTGCCAGCAGTTCACCGGGTCGGGTTCCGGGAGGGACCCAGTACTTC. This sequence encodes CASSSPGRVPGGTQYF.

The V gene is TRBV11-2, the J gene TRBJ2-5; D possibly corresponds to TRBD2 (5 bases). The CDR3 has 14 residues. Germline V gene data show CDR1 as SGHAT and CDR2 as FQNNGV. With 6 bases removed from V and 0 bases from J, the gap between germline ends came to 11 bases. CDR3 DNA: TGTGCCAGCAGTCAGCCGGGGTACCAAGAGACCCAGTACTTC. Protein sequence: CASSQPGYQETQYF.

The chain employs TRBV12-5 and TRBJ2-5, with TRBD2 matching over 8 bases. CDR3 length: 14 amino acids. The junction had 9 bases not matched to a gene; V was cut back by 7 bases and J by 5 bases. In germline, CDR1 is LGHNT, CDR2 FRNRAP. The DNA for the CDR3 is TGTGCTAGTGCCCGAATGTCGGGAGGGGAGACCCAGTACTTC. Translation gives CASARMSGGETQYF.

This sequence joins TRBV27 and TRBJ1-4, with 9 bases that match TRBD1. CDR3 size: 17 residues. V shed 3 bases and J 10 bases; nucleotides not matched to a gene: 15. Germline V gives CDR1 MNHEY, CDR2 SMNVEV (reference sequence). The CDR3 reads CASSFAPGQGVMGKLFF. Written as DNA, the CDR3 is TGTGCCAGCAGTTTTGCTCCGGGACAGGGAGTAATGGGAAAACTGTTTTTT.

This chain joins TRBV5-1 and TRBJ2-5; no reliable D call. This CDR3 region has 15 residues. V shed 4 bases and J shed 4 bases, with 17 bases lying between them. Per germline, CDR1 SGHRS and CDR2 YFSETQ. CDR3 nucleotides: TGCGCCAGCAGCGAACTTGGGGTCCCGGCAGAGACCCAGTACTTC. It encodes CASSELGVPAETQYF.

J is TRBJ2-7 and V is TRBV3-1 (or the pseudogene TRBV3-2); a possible D gene is TRBD2 (6 bases). In germline, CDR1 is LGHDT, CDR2 YNNKEL (reference sequence). The germline V and J ends were trimmed by 0 bases and 6 bases, with 15 bases remaining between them. This CDR3 is built from 15 residues. The CDR3 DNA follows: TGTGCCAGCAGCCAAGATGGGGCGGGGTCTTGCGAGCAGTACTTC. Protein: CASSQDGAGSCEQYF.

This clone was counted only a few times. The J gene is TRBJ1-2, the V gene TRBV27; D gene unclear. Trimming shortened V by 0 bases and J by 4 bases, and 18 bases separated the two germline ends. The V gene's germline CDR1 is MNHEY and CDR2 SMNVEV (reference sequence). This CDR3 is built from 17 residues. The CDR3 coding sequence is TGTGCCAGCAGTTTATCCGGCTTTGCGGGTCTTGGCTATGGCTACACCTTC. This gives the protein CASSLSGFAGLGYGYTF.

The CDR3, as DNA: TGTGCCAGCAGCGTAACAGTGTTTTCTAGCACAGATACGCAGTATTTT. It is translated as CASSVTVFSSTDTQYF. The chain carries TRBV7-2 and TRBJ2-3, with no clear D. Germline V gene data show CDR1 as SGHTA and CDR2 as FQGNSA. V lost 5 bases, J lost 0 bases, and 15 bases lay in between. The CDR3 runs to 16 residues.

V is TRBV5-6 and J is TRBJ2-3, with a tentative D call TRBD1 (6 bases). Germline-derived CDR1 and CDR2 are SGHDT and YYEEEE. V was cut by 3 bases and J by 7 bases, with 12 bases left in between. The CDR3 has 13 residues. The CDR3 DNA follows: TGTGCCAGCAGCTCGGGACACCTCTATACGCAGTATTTT. It is translated as CASSSGHLYTQYF.

This chain connects TRBV10-3 to TRBJ1-2; tentatively, D is TRBD1 (6 bases). This CDR3 has 13 residues. CDR1 is ENHRY, CDR2 SYGVKD, per germline. V was shortened by 8 bases and J by 3 bases, with 13 bases between the two germline ends. This CDR3 reads CAIQNRADYGYTF. The CDR3 nucleotides are TGTGCCATCCAAAACAGGGCCGACTATGGCTACACCTTC.

V gene TRBV5-6 combines with J gene TRBJ2-5; D possibly corresponds to TRBD2 (6 bases). This CDR3 contains 14 residues. The germline gives CDR1 SGHDT, CDR2 YYEEEE. V lost 0 bases and J 2 bases, leaving 8 bases between the germline ends. CDR3 in amino acids: CASSLAGRQETQYF. CDR3 coding DNA: TGTGCCAGCAGCTTGGCGGGGAGGCAAGAGACCCAGTACTTC. The variable domain in full, completed from reference TRBV5-6 and TRBJ2-5, reads DAGVTQSPTHLIKTRGQQVTLRCSPKSGHDTVSWYQQALGQGPQFIFQYYEEEERQRGNFPDRFSGHQFPNYSSELNVNALLLGDSALYLCASSLAGRQETQYFGPGTRLLVL.

The chain carries TRBV4-2 and TRBJ1-2; D unresolved. Trimming pared 1 base from V and 1 base from J, leaving 1 base between. The CDR3 totals 12 residues. Germline CDR1 and CDR2: LGHNA and YNFKEQ. The CDR3 is CASSQGNYGYTF. Written as DNA, the CDR3 is TGTGCCAGCAGCCAAGGTAACTATGGCTACACCTTC.

V and J are TRBV5-1 and TRBJ1-2; D unresolved. This CDR3 has 14 amino acids. Germline lookup yields CDR1 SGHRS and CDR2 YFSETQ. V dropped 3 bases and J dropped 6 bases, with 15 bases sitting between them. CDR3 bases: TGCGCCAGCAGCTCAAGACCGTATGGGGATGGCTACACCTTC. This gives the protein CASSSRPYGDGYTF.

The chain is built from TRBV25-1 and TRBJ1-2; D is unresolved. Germline V gene sequence: CDR1 MGHDK, CDR2 SYGVNS. There are 13 residues in the CDR3. V was trimmed by 2 bases and J by 4 bases, leaving 8 bases between them. CDR3 residues: CASSEGTSYGYTF. The CDR3 DNA sequence: TGTGCCAGCAGTGAAGGCACCTCCTATGGCTACACCTTC.

This sequence joins TRBV6-5 and TRBJ2-1; D remains unclear. The CDR3 sequence is 13 residues long. From germline, CDR1 is MNHEY and CDR2 SVGAGI. V shed 2 bases and J shed 5 bases, with 7 bases lying between them. The CDR3 sequence: CASSYARDNEQFF. In DNA form, the CDR3 reads TGTGCCAGCAGTTACGCCCGGGACAATGAGCAGTTCTTC.

In this sample, this clone is medium-sized (0.01 to 0.1%). The chain is built from TRBV30 and TRBJ1-5; 7 nucleotides agree with TRBD1. V lost 3 bases to trimming and J lost 5 bases; unmatched junction nucleotides: 4. Germline V gives CDR1 GTSNPN, CDR2 SVGIG (reference sequence). This CDR3 contains 13 residues. This CDR3 reads CAWSDREHQPQHF. DNA of the CDR3: TGTGCCTGGAGCGACAGGGAGCATCAGCCCCAGCATTTT.

This chain links TRBV6-6 with TRBJ2-2, with TRBD2 matching over 8 bases. J was trimmed by 4 bases and V by 6 bases; bases with no gene match: 10. This CDR3 has 16 residues. Germline CDR1 is MNHNY and CDR2 is SVGAGI (reference sequence). CDR3 region: CASSPPGGPGTGELFF. CDR3 DNA: TGTGCCAGCAGCCCCCCGGGAGGGCCGGGCACCGGGGAGCTGTTTTTT.

This clone appeared a single time. V and J are TRBV30 and TRBJ1-4; 7 bases map to TRBD1. The J segment lost 8 bases and the V segment lost 3 bases, leaving 6 bases of the junction unmatched. Looked up from germline, CDR1 is GTSNPN and CDR2 is SVGIG (reference sequence). The CDR3 extends over 13 amino acids. The CDR3 reads CAWRAGGTEKLFF. CDR3 in DNA: TGTGCCTGGAGGGCAGGGGGGACCGAAAAACTGTTTTTT.

J is TRBJ1-3 and V is TRBV4-2; TRBD1 aligns across 8 bases. Germline CDR1 and CDR2: LGHNA and YNFKEQ. CDR3 size: 17 residues. V dropped 0 bases and J dropped 0; count of bases not matched to a gene: 4. In DNA, the CDR3 is TGTGCCAGCAGCCAAGACGGACAGGGTCCCTCTGGAAACACCATATATTTT. This encodes CASSQDGQGPSGNTIYF.

The J gene is TRBJ2-7, the V gene TRBV5-6; 13 nucleotides match TRBD2. The V gene's germline CDR1 is SGHDT and CDR2 YYEEEE. J gave up 3 bases and V 6 bases, and 15 bases lay outside the gene matches. The CDR3 is 18 amino acids. The CDR3: CASTGTSGNRRPFYEQYF. Here the CDR3 DNA reads TGTGCCAGCACAGGGACTAGCGGGAATCGCCGTCCCTTCTACGAGCAGTACTTC.

The chain has TRBV3-1 (or the pseudogene TRBV3-2) and TRBJ2-3, with D possibly being TRBD1 or TRBD2 (5 bases each). From germline, CDR1 is LGHDT and CDR2 YNNKEL (reference sequence). Deletions cut 4 bases from V and 5 bases from J, with 19 bases between. This CDR3 comprises 16 residues. The CDR3 DNA is TGTGCCAGCAGCCCCAAACGGGGCATCCGGGGAGATACGCAGTATTTT. This encodes CASSPKRGIRGDTQYF.

This chain uses TRBV28 with TRBJ1-2; D possibly corresponds to TRBD1 (6 bases). The CDR3 loop spans 13 amino acids. CDR1 is MDHEN and CDR2 is SYDVKM in the germline V gene. Trimming took off 7 bases at V and 3 bases at J, with 12 bases between the two ends. The CDR3 nucleotides are TGTGCCAGCATTGGAGGGGGTGACTATGGCTACACCTTC. Translation gives CASIGGGDYGYTF.

V is TRBV7-9 and J is TRBJ1-6, with TRBD1 identical over 7 bases. Germline CDR1 reads SEHNR; CDR2 reads FQNEAQ (reference sequence). V lost 4 bases to trimming and J lost 6 bases; unmatched junction nucleotides: 3. This CDR3 is 14 amino acids long. The CDR3 loop is CASSWDSSNSPLHF. Written as DNA, the CDR3 is TGTGCCAGCAGCTGGGACAGTAGTAATTCACCCCTCCACTTT.

V gene TRBV6-7 combines with J gene TRBJ2-2; D is uncertain. TRBV6-7 is an ORF for which the function is uncertain. The CDR3 is 17 residues long. The ends were cut back, 7 bases at V and 3 bases at J, with 21 bases in the middle. The CDR3 spells CASTQPGGPSYTGELFF. The CDR3 DNA reads TGTGCCAGCACCCAGCCTGGCGGCCCAAGTTACACCGGGGAGCTGTTTTTT.

The chain recombines TRBV3-1 (or the pseudogene TRBV3-2) with TRBJ1-5, with 8 bases identical to TRBD1. V shed 2 bases and J 5 bases; nucleotides not matched to a gene: 2. CDR3 length: 14 residues. The germline CDR1 and CDR2 sequences are LGHDT and YNNKEL (reference sequence). The CDR3 DNA sequence: TGTGCCAGCAGCCAATCGACAGGGGATCAGCCCCAGCATTTT. It is translated as CASSQSTGDQPQHF.

The V call is TRBV23-1, the J call TRBJ2-5; TRBD2 matches 10 bases. TRBV23-1 is noted as an ORF with a role that remains uncertain. Trimming at V came to 3 bases and at J to 5 bases, leaving 12 bases not matched to a gene. CDR3 length equals 17 residues. The chain's CDR3 is CASSHSGTSEARETQYF. CDR3 in DNA: TGCGCCAGCAGTCATTCCGGGACTAGCGAGGCCCGGGAGACCCAGTACTTC.

The table lists this clone with a count of one. The chain combines TRBV5-1 with TRBJ1-1; 7 bases align to TRBD1. This CDR3 spans 16 amino acids. The V gene end was trimmed by 1 base and the J gene end by 3 bases; junction bases not matched to a gene: 9. From germline, CDR1 is SGHRS and CDR2 YFSETQ. CDR3 sequence: CASSLNLRGPDTEAFF. CDR3 nucleotides: TGCGCCAGCAGCTTGAATTTGAGGGGGCCTGACACTGAAGCTTTCTTT.

The chain employs TRBV11-2 and TRBJ1-5, with D perhaps matching TRBD1 (5 bases). Between the trimmed V and J ends, which lost 4 bases and 5 bases, there was a span of 15 bases. The CDR3 extends over 15 amino acids. Germline V gene lookup returns CDR1 SGHAT and CDR2 FQNNGV. The CDR3 DNA sequence: TGTGCCAGCAGCTCTCAGAGTGGGGCAGATCAGCCCCAGCATTTT. It is translated as CASSSQSGADQPQHF.

The chain uses TRBV2 and TRBJ2-7, with 8 nucleotides matching TRBD2. The germline V gene encodes CDR1 SNHLY and CDR2 FYNNEI. The V segment lost 4 bases and the J segment 2 bases; nucleotides outside the gene matches: 4. This CDR3 spans 14 amino acids. CDR3: CASSVVGGAYEQYF. The CDR3 DNA reads TGTGCCAGCAGTGTCGTCGGGGGGGCCTACGAGCAGTACTTC.

This clone was seen just once. This chain connects TRBV11-2 to TRBJ2-5; no clear D gene. CDR1 is SGHAT and CDR2 is FQNNGV in the germline V gene. The CDR3 is 13 amino acids. V was trimmed by 2 bases and J by 2 bases, leaving 6 bases between them. Here the CDR3 reads CASSLLVQETQYF. The CDR3 DNA reads TGTGCCAGCAGCTTATTAGTTCAAGAGACCCAGTACTTC.